Each of the 27 T cell receptor beta chains below was sequenced from the same sample in a study of T cells in Graves' hyperthyroidism and ophthalmopathy. TCR beta CDR3 region amplification was performed from RNA transcripts. The HTBI primer set served for first-round RT-PCR of the TCR CDR3. MiXCR, run by TCRdb on the multiplex PCR reads, gives a single entry per CDR3 protein. The sample shows around 540,000 distinct CDR3 sequences, about half of them seen only once. Specimen: peripheral blood or thyroid tissue (not recorded which). These receptors were collected from a woman in her late teens or twenties with Graves' hyperthyroidism.

Turning to this clonotype: A clone one base away is much larger, so this may be a read error. The chain is built from TRBV24-1 and TRBJ1-5; D is undetermined. The germline CDR1 and CDR2 sequences are KGHDR and SFDVKD. V lost 6 bases and J lost 3, with 14 bases in between. This CDR3 is built from 15 residues. The CDR3 sequence is CATSMQTETNQPQHF. The DNA of the CDR3 is TGTGCCACCAGTATGCAAACTGAGACCAATCAGCCCCAGCATTTT.

This clonotype was picked up many times. In DNA form, the CDR3 reads TGTGCCAGCAGCTTAGTAGACAGGGCAAGCAATCAGCCCCAGCATTTT. Encoded protein: CASSLVDRASNQPQHF. V usage is TRBV7-9 and J usage is TRBJ1-5; 7 bases are shared with TRBD1. The length of the CDR3 is 16 residues. The junction had 4 bases not matched to a gene; V was cut back by 1 base and J by 1 base. Germline loops: CDR1 SEHNR, CDR2 FQNEAQ (reference sequence).

The chain joins TRBV29-1 to TRBJ2-5; D is perhaps TRBD1 (7 bases). The CDR3 is made up of 13 amino acids. V shed 7 bases and J shed 4 bases, with 16 bases lying between them. Germline V gene lookup returns CDR1 SQVTM and CDR2 ANQGSEA. The chain's CDR3 is CSGHRGGPETQYF. CDR3 coding DNA: TGCAGCGGTCACAGGGGAGGCCCAGAGACCCAGTACTTC.

As to this clonotype: The junction departs from the called germline gene at one end, perhaps through a read error. V and J are TRBV7-8 and TRBJ2-5, with D tentatively TRBD1 (7 bases). The CDR3 consists of 12 residues. The V gene's germline CDR1 is SGHVS and CDR2 FQNEAQ. The CDR3, as DNA: TGTGCCAGCAGCTTCTGGGGGGACAGAGAAGGTTTC. Its protein product is CASSFWGDREGF.

This clonotype was counted many times. The chain combines TRBV2 with TRBJ1-1; 8 nucleotides align to TRBD1. The CDR3 sequence is 14 residues long. V lost 6 bases to trimming and J lost 1 base; unmatched junction nucleotides: 4. Germline assignment: CDR1 SNHLY and CDR2 FYNNEI. Written as DNA, the CDR3 is TGTGCCAGCAGGTTGACAGGGGCGAACACTGAAGCTTTCTTT. Its translation is CASRLTGANTEAFF.

The chain uses TRBV15 and TRBJ2-7, with D perhaps TRBD1 or TRBD2 (6 bases each). This CDR3 has 13 amino acids. V was cut by 3 bases and J by 6 bases, with 12 bases left in between. The germline V gene encodes CDR1 LNHNV and CDR2 YYDKDF (reference sequence). As DNA, the CDR3 is TGTGCCACCAGCAGCAAGGGGGGTGGCGAGCAGTACTTC. It specifies CATSSKGGGEQYF.

This clonotype has ten or more counts. The V and J genes are TRBV15 and TRBJ1-4; D uncertain. The CDR3 extends over 16 amino acids. V was pared by 0 bases and J by 4 bases, with 12 bases between. From germline, CDR1 is LNHNV and CDR2 YYDKDF (reference sequence). This chain's CDR3 is CATSREKGGSNEKLFF. In DNA form, the CDR3 reads TGTGCCACCAGCAGAGAGAAAGGAGGGAGTAATGAAAAACTGTTTTTT.

The rearrangement uses TRBV29-1 and TRBJ1-1; tentative D call: TRBD1 (6 bases). The germline V and J ends were trimmed by 8 bases and 5 bases, with 27 bases remaining between them. Per the germline V gene, CDR1 is SQVTM and CDR2 is ANQGSEA. This CDR3 comprises 16 residues. This CDR3 is CSSMGVWQGLDTEAFF. CDR3 bases: TGCAGCTCAATGGGGGTCTGGCAGGGGCTGGATACTGAAGCTTTCTTT.

In its sample, this clonotype was seen many times. The chain uses TRBV2 and TRBJ1-5; D is ambiguous. Germline V gene data show CDR1 as SNHLY and CDR2 as FYNNEI. The CDR3 consists of 13 residues. V lost 3 bases and J 9 bases, leaving 12 bases between the germline ends. The CDR3 sequence: CASSDSDGGPQHF. CDR3 bases: TGTGCCAGCAGTGATTCGGATGGAGGGCCCCAGCATTTT.

This clonotype was seen a single time. The genes are TRBV2 and TRBJ2-1; no clear D. The CDR3 contains 10 residues. The germline V gene has CDR1 SNHLY and CDR2 FYNNEI. With 4 bases removed from V and 8 bases from J, the gap between germline ends came to 3 bases. The CDR3 loop reads CASSGHEQFF. In DNA, the CDR3 is TGTGCCAGCAGTGGCCATGAGCAGTTCTTC.

This clonotype came up a few times. This rearrangement joins TRBV7-9 to TRBJ2-7, with 7 bases lining up with TRBD1. From germline, CDR1 is SEHNR and CDR2 FQNEAQ (reference sequence). Losses at the gene ends were 3 bases for V and 5 bases for J; bases not matched to a gene: 10. CDR3 size: 15 residues. The CDR3 DNA reads as TGTGCCAGCAGCTTGAATCCCACAGGGGTCAACGAGCAGTACTTC. Residues: CASSLNPTGVNEQYF.

V usage is TRBV20-1 and J usage is TRBJ1-1; D is unresolved. Germline CDR1 DFQATT, CDR2 SNEGSKA (reference sequence). Trimming took 2 bases from V and 1 from J, leaving 8 bases between them. The CDR3 sequence is 13 residues long. The CDR3 loop is CSARKTANTEAFF. The CDR3 DNA reads as TGCAGTGCTAGAAAGACGGCGAACACTGAAGCTTTCTTT.

CDR3 protein: CSVTQEANTGELFF. The DNA for the CDR3 is TGCAGCGTTACACAGGAGGCGAACACCGGGGAGCTGTTTTTT. The rearrangement joins TRBV29-1 to TRBJ2-2, with D perhaps being TRBD1 or TRBD2 (5 bases each). The ends were cut back, 5 bases at V and 0 bases at J, with 10 bases in the middle. Per the germline V gene, CDR1 is SQVTM and CDR2 is ANQGSEA. The CDR3 length is 14 residues.

V gene TRBV7-2 combines with J gene TRBJ2-7, with 12 bases fitting TRBD1. This CDR3 is built from 15 residues. The V and J ends lost 4 bases and 4 bases, in that order; junction bases with no gene match: 5. Germline assignment: CDR1 SGHTA and CDR2 FQGNSA. The CDR3 loop reads CASSSGTGGRYEQYF. The DNA of the CDR3 is TGTGCCAGCAGCTCGGGGACAGGGGGCCGATACGAGCAGTACTTC. Drawing the rest from reference TRBV7-2 and TRBJ2-7, the complete variable domain is GAGVSQSPSNKVTEKGKDVELRCDPISGHTALYWYRQSLGQGLEFLIYFQGNSAPDKSGLPSDRFSAERTGGSVSTLTIQRTQQEDSAVYLCASSSGTGGRYEQYFGPGTRLTVT.

V gene TRBV7-6 combines with J gene TRBJ1-1; D is undetermined. V lost 6 bases to trimming and J lost 3 bases, with 17 bases between them. Germline V lookup: CDR1 SGHVS, CDR2 FNYEAQ. The CDR3 runs to 15 residues. The CDR3, as DNA: TGTGCCAGCAGTTTCTCGGGTGAATCCCACACTGAAGCTTTCTTT. Residues: CASSFSGESHTEAFF.

This clonotype was counted many times. The V and J genes are TRBV29-1 and TRBJ1-2; D is undetermined. Germline assignment: CDR1 SQVTM and CDR2 ANQGSEA. This CDR3 is 11 amino acids long. Between the trimmed V and J ends, which lost 7 bases and 6 bases, there was a span of 12 bases. This chain's CDR3 is CSDRGGDGYTF. In nucleotides, the CDR3 is TGCAGCGACCGAGGTGGCGATGGCTACACCTTC.

V and J are TRBV7-9 and TRBJ1-3, with D hard to call. Trimming stripped 8 bases from V and 3 bases from J, with 5 bases between. Germline CDR1 is SEHNR and CDR2 is FQNEAQ (reference sequence). The CDR3 runs 11 residues. The CDR3 reads CASRGGNTIYF. The CDR3 nucleotides read TGTGCCAGCCGTGGTGGAAACACCATATATTTT.

This clonotype has only one observation. The chain uses TRBV7-9 and TRBJ1-5; 8 bases fit TRBD1. J was trimmed by 6 bases and V by 2 bases; bases with no gene match: 6. Germline V gene sequence: CDR1 SEHNR, CDR2 FQNEAQ (reference sequence). The CDR3 covers 15 residues. The CDR3 coding sequence is TGTGCCAGCAGCTTAACAGGACAGGGTACTCAGCCCCAGCATTTT. As protein: CASSLTGQGTQPQHF. Together with reference TRBV7-9 and TRBJ1-5, the CDR3 gives the full variable domain: DTGVSQNPRHKITKRGQNVTFRCDPISEHNRLYWYRQTLGQGPEFLTYFQNEAQLEKSRLLSDRFSAERPKGSFSTLEIQRTEQGDSAMYLCASSLTGQGTQPQHFGDGTRLSIL.

The chain couples TRBV12-3 or TRBV12-4 to TRBJ2-7; TRBD2 matches 12 bases. The CDR3 consists of 16 residues. V trimming: 4 bases; J trimming: 4 bases; junction bases outside the gene matches: 8. The CDR3 nucleotides read TGTGCCAGCAGTTACTCGGAGACTAGCGGGAGATACGAGCAGTACTTC. Translated, it gives CASSYSETSGRYEQYF.

This chain links TRBV29-1 with TRBJ1-1, with 8 nucleotides matching TRBD1. This CDR3 contains 11 residues. Losses at the gene ends were 8 bases for V and 7 bases for J; bases not matched to a gene: 6. CDR1 is SQVTM, CDR2 ANQGSEA, per germline. The CDR3 DNA follows: TGCAGCCTGACAGGGGCGGATGAAGCTTTCTTT. Amino acid sequence: CSLTGADEAFF. The whole variable domain, remainder taken from reference TRBV29-1 and TRBJ1-1, is SAVISQKPSRDICQRGTSLTIQCQVDSQVTMMFWYRQQPGQSLTLIATANQGSEATYESGFVIDKFPISRPNLTFSTLTVSNMSPEDSSIYLCSLTGADEAFFGQGTRLTVV.

This clonotype was counted many times. The chain uses TRBV10-3 and TRBJ2-5; the D is unclear. The CDR3 is 12 amino acids. Trimming took 3 bases from V and 5 from J, leaving 7 bases between them. Germline CDR1 is ENHRY and CDR2 is SYGVKD. This chain's CDR3 is CAISDLWETQYF. The DNA of the CDR3 is TGTGCCATCAGTGATCTGTGGGAGACCCAGTACTTC.

This clonotype was picked up a small number of times. The chain is built from TRBV19 and TRBJ1-2, with a weak D call TRBD1 (6 bases). V was clipped by 8 bases and J by 7 bases, with 14 bases between them. CDR1 is LNHDA, CDR2 SQIVND, per germline (reference sequence). The CDR3 covers 12 residues. The CDR3 coding sequence is TGTGCCAGTGAAGGGGGGACTCGTGGCTACACCTTC. It specifies CASEGGTRGYTF.

The V call is TRBV24-1, the J call TRBJ2-5; 13 bases are a match to TRBD2. Per the germline V gene, CDR1 is KGHDR and CDR2 is SFDVKD. Trimming removed 4 bases from V and 4 bases from J; junction bases left unmatched: 8. The CDR3 extends over 17 amino acids. DNA for the CDR3: TGTGCCACCAGTGAGTGGACTAGCGGGAGTTTACGAGAGACCCAGTACTTC. It translates to CATSEWTSGSLRETQYF.

This chain joins TRBV25-1 and TRBJ2-7, with TRBD2 identical over 8 bases. Germline-derived CDR1 and CDR2 are MGHDK and SYGVNS. V dropped 5 bases and J dropped 0; count of bases not matched to a gene: 6. The CDR3 is 15 residues long. The CDR3, as DNA: TGTGCCAGCAGTCCCGGGCGGGAGGACTCCTACGAGCAGTACTTC. Protein: CASSPGREDSYEQYF.

V gene TRBV7-3 combines with J gene TRBJ1-6, with D tentatively TRBD1 (6 bases). Germline V gene data show CDR1 as SGHTA and CDR2 as FQGTGA. The CDR3 runs to 16 residues. The ends were cut back, 0 bases at V and 0 bases at J, with 6 bases in the middle. In DNA form, the CDR3 reads TGTGCCAGCAGCTTAACGGGGGCCTCCTATAATTCACCCCTCCACTTT. Translation gives CASSLTGASYNSPLHF.

In its sample, this clonotype was seen many times. The chain combines TRBV2 with TRBJ1-5; no reliable D call. The V end lost 5 bases, the J end lost 1 base, and 6 bases lay between the germline ends. CDR3 length: 13 residues. In germline, CDR1 is SNHLY, CDR2 FYNNEI. The CDR3 DNA sequence: TGTGCCAGCAGTTCAGCAAGCAATCAGCCCCAGCATTTT. Its translation is CASSSASNQPQHF.

This clonotype was seen many times. The chain links TRBV2 to TRBJ2-7, with 10 bases fitting TRBD1. The length of the CDR3 is 14 residues. V trimming: 8 bases; J trimming: 5 bases; junction bases outside the gene matches: 9. Looked up from germline, CDR1 is SNHLY and CDR2 is FYNNEI. The CDR3: CASSWTGGIHEQYF. DNA for the CDR3: TGTGCCAGCTCGTGGACAGGGGGAATCCACGAGCAGTACTTC.